This TCR beta chain was found in a study of regulatory T cells in long-lasting Graves disease. Study-level information: Graves' disease counted as persistent after over 5 years of antithyroid drugs with positive TSH receptor antibodies. Regarding the study as a whole: Relative to newly diagnosed Graves' patients, persistent ones had lower TCR diversity.

The authors built TCR beta libraries using iRepertoire HTBI primers and Arm-PCR of CDR3 regions. MiXCR, applied by TCRdb to the multiplex PCR reads, yields one record per CDR3 protein. The table includes roughly 450,000 distinct CDR3 sequences, around a fifth detected once. The time point: persistent/refractory GD, antithyroid drugs over 5 years with positive TRAb. The TCR library used RNA extracted from PBMCs. Germline CDR1 and CDR2: MDHEN and SYDVKM. J lost 2 bases, V lost 3 bases, and 8 bases had no gene match. This CDR3 is 16 amino acids long. The table lists this clonotype with many counts. Its antigen is not identified.

The clonotype originates from a female donor with Graves disease. The chain has TRBV28 and TRBJ2-5; 8 positions agree with TRBD1. The sequenced sample was peripheral blood mononuclear cells (PBMCs), obtained when the disease was refractory, from a patient treated with antithyroid drugs. This CDR3 is CASSLGQALLQETQYF. The DNA for the CDR3 is TGTGCCAGCAGTTTGGGACAGGCCCTCCTACAAGAGACCCAGTACTTC.